This record covers a single T cell receptor beta chain. A single record per CDR3 protein comes from TCRdb applying MiXCR to the 5' RACE reads. The repertoire includes 50,000 to 60,000 distinct CDR3 sequences, about 30% of them detected once, and roughly 41% sits in the top ten. The data originate from a study of T-cell memory formation after mild COVID-19. The trim removed 0 bases at V and 7 bases at J, leaving 10 bases unmatched. CDR3 size: 16 residues. CDR1 SGDLS and CDR2 YYNGEE come from the germline V gene. Sequencing input: PBMCs or a T cell subset sorted from them (not recorded which). The TCR originated in a man aged 18 to 29 who had mild COVID-19 (a few samples of this study predate the infection). Cell type and time point are not known. This chain links TRBV9 with TRBJ2-1; 7 bases are a match to TRBD1. The CDR3 DNA reads TGTGCCAGCAGCGTAGAGGTTAGGGGGCTTCGGAATGAGCAGTTCTTC. Translated, it gives CASSVEVRGLRNEQFF.